This record concerns one T cell receptor (beta chain) sequence. Participants, about 18 to 100 years old, spanned under 25 US areas. Profiling relied on immunoSEQ multiplex PCR, and the TCRdb table lists in-frame clones only, not all of them. The top ten clones hold around 0.92% of a sample with 250,000 to 350,000 clones, 88% of them seen once. The data are from a study of blood T cell repertoires in COVID-19. Whole-study context: Some COVID-19 samples were acute and others convalescent; all came from the United States, Italy and Spain.

CDR3 length equals 13 residues. Germline V gene data show CDR1 as SEHNR and CDR2 as FQNEAQ (reference sequence). Trimming cost V 4 bases and J 2 bases, with 9 bases left between them. Sequencing used PBMCs or T cells enriched from blood (not recorded which). The chain employs TRBV7-9 and TRBJ2-7; no clear D gene. The receptor was derived from a woman under 40 who had recovered from COVID-19. CDR3 sequence: CASSSFRAYEQYF. The CDR3 DNA sequence: TGTGCCAGCAGCTCCTTCCGGGCCTACGAGCAGTACTTC.